The text below deals with one T cell receptor (beta chain). This sample stems from a study of blood T cell repertoires in COVID-19. Study overall: The study drew acute and convalescent COVID-19 samples from the United States, Italy and Spain. T cells, B-cell-depleted T cells, or PBMCs provided the cDNA or gDNA that served as material.

The CDR3 length is 15 residues. CDR1 is MDHEN and CDR2 is SYDVKM in the germline V gene. The V end was cut by 7 bases, the J end by 1 base, with 14 bases between. Original methodology: The assay estimated nucleated cells by amplifying reference gene primers. Libraries were prepared by immunoSEQ multiplex PCR; TCRdb keeps only in-frame clonotypes and omits some of them. The V and J calls and clone size are taken from that table; D and trimming were inferred from the DNA. This table has more than 250,000 clones, more than 75% appearing once. The origin of this receptor is a man in his fifties with active or convalescent COVID-19. The genes are TRBV28 and TRBJ1-5; TRBD1 might be the D (5 bases). The sample comprised peripheral blood. The DNA for the CDR3 is TGTGCCAGCACCCCCCGGGCAGGGAGCAATCAGCCCCAGCATTTT. Translating it yields CASTPRAGSNQPQHF. The full variable domain, its missing parts supplied by reference TRBV28 and TRBJ1-5, is DVKVTQSSRYLVKRTGEKVFLECVQDMDHENMFWYRQDPGLGLRLIYFSYDVKMKEKGDIPEGYSVSREKKERFSLILESASTNQTSMYLCASTPRAGSNQPQHFGDGTRLSIL.